This paragraph covers one T cell receptor beta chain sequence. Its ends do not fully match the called genes, so a read error is possible. The length of the CDR3 is 14 residues. Germline lookup yields CDR1 DFQATT and CDR2 SNEGSKA (reference sequence). The investigators amplified TCR beta CDR3 regions from RNA transcripts. The TCR CDR3 first-round RT-PCR relied on the HTBI primer set. In TCRdb, the multiplex PCR reads were re-called with MiXCR into one record per CDR3 protein. The table lists about 640,000 distinct CDR3 sequences, roughly 20% of them singletons. These data come from a study of T cells in Graves' hyperthyroidism and ophthalmopathy.

The sequenced sample was blood. The chain links TRBV20-1 to TRBJ1-1; TRBD1 agrees at 9 bases. The sequence was collected from a man between 25 and 39 years old with Graves' ophthalmopathy. The CDR3 nucleotides are TGCAGTGCTCCCACCTTATACTCCGGGACAGGGTTTATCTTT. This gives the protein CSAPTLYSGTGFIF.